A selection of T cell receptor beta chains follows, all from one sample in a study of T-cell memory formation after mild COVID-19. TCRdb fed the 5' RACE reads into MiXCR, producing one record per CDR3 protein. The sample carries roughly 250,000 distinct CDR3 sequences, less than 20% recorded once. Sequenced input: PBMCs or a T cell subset sorted from them (not recorded which). The receptor set was obtained from a young man who had mild COVID-19 (a few samples of this study predate the infection). Cell type and time point are not known. CDR3s include the opening cysteine and the closing phenylalanine or tryptophan. D genes are given only for firm matches. Clone size, where shown, is once, few, many, or a class for clones that have expanded.

d_call,clone_size,v_call,j_call,cdr3_aa,cdr3_nt
-,-,TRBV7-3,TRBJ2-1,CASSSGLYNEQFF,TGTGCCAGCAGCTCGGGACTGTACAATGAGCAGTTCTTC
-,-,TRBV10-3,TRBJ2-3,CAIRGSTDTQYF,TGTGCCATCAGAGGAAGCACAGATACGCAGTATTTT
TRBD1,few,TRBV4-3,TRBJ1-2,CASSQLSDRGRDGYTF,TGCGCCAGCAGCCAACTATCAGACAGGGGGCGGGATGGCTACACCTTC
-,few,TRBV4-3,TRBJ2-3,CASSHRTDTQYF,TGCGCCAGCAGCCACCGCACAGATACGCAGTATTTT
-,few,TRBV19,TRBJ2-7,CASSMTAGGGEQYF,TGTGCCAGTAGTATGACGGCAGGGGGAGGTGAGCAGTACTTC
-,-,TRBV7-9,TRBJ1-6,CASSAPGSSYNSPLHF,TGTGCCAGCAGCGCCCCAGGGAGCTCCTATAATTCACCCCTCCACTTT
TRBD1,few,TRBV9,TRBJ1-1,CASSVRGGGTEAFF,TGTGCCAGCAGCGTACGAGGGGGCGGCACTGAAGCTTTCTTT
-,-,TRBV11-3,TRBJ1-1,CASSADSNTEAFF,TGTGCCAGCAGCGCGGACAGCAACACTGAAGCTTTCTTT
-,-,TRBV6-2/TRBV6-3,TRBJ2-5,CASSEPDETQYF,TGTGCCAGCAGCGAGCCCGATGAGACCCAGTACTTC
TRBD2,-,TRBV10-3,TRBJ2-5,CAIRTSGGSGDQYF,TGTGCCATCAGGACTAGCGGGGGATCAGGGGACCAGTACTTC
-,many,TRBV12-3/TRBV12-4,TRBJ2-7,CASSRDYEQYF,TGTGCCAGCAGCAGGGACTACGAGCAGTACTTC
TRBD1,-,TRBV5-5,TRBJ1-1,CASSRDGQGNTEAFF,TGTGCCAGCAGCCGGGACGGACAGGGGAACACTGAAGCTTTCTTT
-,few,TRBV3-1,TRBJ1-3,CASSQEAVGNTIYF,TGTGCCAGCAGCCAAGAGGCCGTGGGGAACACCATATATTTT
-,-,TRBV9,TRBJ1-6,CASSRESSYNSPLHF,TGTGCCAGCAGCAGGGAGAGCTCCTATAATTCACCCCTCCACTTT
-,few,TRBV6-2/TRBV6-3,TRBJ1-1,CASSYERPTEAFF,TGTGCCAGCAGTTACGAGAGGCCCACTGAAGCTTTCTTT
-,-,TRBV18,TRBJ1-2,CASSPPARYYGYTF,TGTGCCAGCTCACCACCGGCCAGGTACTATGGCTACACCTTC
-,-,TRBV18,TRBJ1-4,CASSNRQLTTNEKLFF,TGTGCCAGCTCAAATCGCCAACTCACAACTAATGAAAAACTGTTTTTT
TRBD1,few,TRBV29-1,TRBJ1-5,CSYGQAHNQPQHF,TGCAGCTACGGACAGGCCCACAATCAGCCCCAGCATTTT
TRBD1,few,TRBV5-1,TRBJ2-7,CASSSGTGTYEQYF,TGCGCCAGCAGCTCCGGGACAGGAACCTACGAGCAGTACTTC
-,few,TRBV4-3,TRBJ2-2,CASSQQQLSATGELFF,TGCGCCAGCAGCCAACAGCAGTTGTCCGCCACCGGGGAGCTGTTTTTT
TRBD1,few,TRBV7-6,TRBJ2-5,CASSARTGETQYF,TGTGCCAGCAGCGCTCGGACAGGGGAGACCCAGTACTTC
-,few,TRBV7-8,TRBJ2-3,CASSRERSTDTQYF,TGTGCCAGCAGCCGTGAGCGGTCCACAGATACGCAGTATTTT
-,many,TRBV7-2,TRBJ1-5,CASSLKGQPQHF,TGTGCCAGCAGCTTAAAGGGTCAGCCCCAGCATTTT
-,-,TRBV18,TRBJ2-3,CASSGTAAVHTQYF,TGTGCCAGCTCCGGGACCGCGGCCGTGCATACGCAGTATTTT
-,few,TRBV4-1,TRBJ1-5,CASSQVGGYQPQHF,TGCGCCAGCAGCCAAGTCGGTGGGTATCAGCCCCAGCATTTT
-,few,TRBV10-3,TRBJ2-7,CAISDAVDYEQYF,TGTGCCATCAGCGACGCGGTCGACTACGAGCAGTACTTC
-,-,TRBV6-2/TRBV6-3,TRBJ2-5,CASRTHSQETQYF,TGTGCCAGCAGGACCCACTCGCAAGAGACCCAGTACTTC
-,few,TRBV7-9,TRBJ1-6,CASSSRGPTNSPLHF,TGTGCCAGCAGCAGCAGGGGTCCAACGAATTCACCCCTCCACTTT
TRBD1,-,TRBV10-3,TRBJ1-6,CAISEITGGGSPLHF,TGTGCCATCAGTGAGATTACAGGGGGCGGTTCACCCCTCCACTTT
-,-,TRBV5-1,TRBJ2-2,CASRPDSYTGELFF,TGCGCCAGCAGGCCCGACAGCTACACCGGGGAGCTGTTTTTT
TRBD1,few,TRBV29-1,TRBJ2-1,CSVEVRQGFYNEQFF,TGCAGCGTTGAAGTTCGACAGGGTTTCTACAATGAGCAGTTCTTC
TRBD2,few,TRBV9,TRBJ2-3,CASSSSGDSTQYF,TGTGCCAGCAGCAGTAGCGGGGATTCGACGCAGTATTTT
TRBD2,-,TRBV5-1,TRBJ2-5,CASSFGSGGPFQETQYF,TGCGCCAGCAGCTTTGGAAGCGGGGGCCCTTTCCAAGAGACCCAGTACTTC
-,few,TRBV20-1,TRBJ2-7,CSASRGYEQYF,TGCAGTGCTAGTAGGGGGTACGAGCAGTACTTC
-,many,TRBV5-1,TRBJ1-1,CASSFSGSTEAFF,TGCGCCAGCAGCTTTTCAGGGAGCACTGAAGCTTTCTTT
-,few,TRBV21-1,TRBJ2-3,CASSRVPRTDTQYF,TGTGCCAGCAGCAGGGTCCCACGCACAGATACGCAGTATTTT
TRBD2,many,TRBV5-5,TRBJ2-2,CASSLLAANTGELFF,TGTGCCAGCAGCTTGCTAGCGGCGAACACCGGGGAGCTGTTTTTT
-,few,TRBV5-1,TRBJ2-1,CASSLRDFEQFF,TGCGCCAGCAGCTTGCGGGATTTTGAGCAGTTCTTC